This TCR beta chain is from a study of T cell responses to AZD1222 COVID-19 vaccine. Study observations and caveats: The CD4 TCRs associated with vaccination extended across spike and predominated at 160-218 and 743-854. Following two doses of AZD1222, Spike-specific TCR breadth and depth rose.

As to this clone: Its specificity is unknown.

This table comes from immunoSEQ multiplex PCR, and its TCRdb copy is limited to in-frame clones, with some not included. The sample lists around 150,000 clones; about nine tenths were seen once. V lost 2 bases, J lost 6 bases, and 14 bases lay in between. There are 14 residues in the CDR3. CDR1 and CDR2 (germline): MNHNS, SASEGT. The chain joins TRBV6-1 to TRBJ2-7, with D possibly being TRBD2 (6 bases). Source: peripheral blood, taken on day 0 of AZD1222 vaccination. The sequence was collected from an adult in good health. The CDR3 is CASSERGNWGEQYF. In DNA form, the CDR3 reads TGTGCCAGCAGTGAACGGGGGAACTGGGGCGAGCAGTACTTC.